This T cell receptor beta chain comes out of a study of blood T cell repertoires in COVID-19. About the research overall: Collection of acute and convalescent COVID-19 samples took place in the United States, Italy and Spain. T cells, B-cell-depleted T cells, or PBMCs supplied cDNA or gDNA.

Unmatched junction bases numbered 4, after V lost 6 bases and J lost 3 bases. The CDR3 spans 13 residues. In germline, CDR1 is LNHDA, CDR2 SQIVND (reference sequence). How the authors handled the data: Reference gene primers were amplified, and this amplification served to estimate nucleated cell counts. TCRdb's copy holds only in-frame clones and misses some; the assay was immunoSEQ multiplex PCR. V, J and clone size are those of that table, while D and trimming were read from the DNA. The sample records roughly 100,000 clones, 70% to 90% being singletons. This TCR came from a human donor in a cohort sampled during active COVID-19. The sequenced material came from peripheral blood. The J gene is TRBJ2-7, the V gene TRBV19, with 8 positions matching TRBD1. CDR3 DNA sequence: TGTGCCAGTAGAGGGACAGGAGACTACGAGCAGTACTTC. Protein sequence: CASRGTGDYEQYF.